The 18 T cell receptor beta chains presented below share a single source sample, sequenced in a study of blood T cell repertoires in COVID-19. The assay was immunoSEQ multiplex PCR, and TCRdb's table has in-frame clones only and misses some. The table records just over 150,000 clones, roughly 88% of them present only once. Sequenced input: PBMCs or T cells enriched from blood (not recorded which). These receptors all stem from a woman aged 45-59 years who had recovered from COVID-19.

The J gene is TRBJ1-2, the V gene TRBV6-5; 8 bases align to TRBD1. Trimming took 0 bases from V and 5 from J; bases not matched to a gene: 5. The CDR3 has 15 residues. Germline V CDR1 and CDR2: MNHEY, SVGAGI. The CDR3 bases are TGTGCCAGCAGTTACTCACTTACAGGGGGGTATGGCTACACCTTC. Amino acids: CASSYSLTGGYGYTF.

This chain connects TRBV30 to TRBJ1-1, with 8 bases that match TRBD1. Trimming at V came to 3 bases and at J to 9 bases, leaving 15 bases not matched to a gene. Germline CDR1 GTSNPN, CDR2 SVGIG (reference sequence). CDR3 length: 15 amino acids. CDR3 amino acids: CAWSLPGTGREKAFF. The CDR3 DNA sequence: TGTGCCTGGAGCCTCCCCGGGACAGGTCGTGAGAAAGCTTTCTTT.

In DNA, the CDR3 is TGTGCCAGCAGTAGCAACAGGGATGAGACCCAGTACTTC. This translates into CASSSNRDETQYF. The chain couples TRBV27 to TRBJ2-5, with a weak D call TRBD1 (6 bases). The V gene lost 5 bases and the J gene lost 5 bases, with 12 bases spanning the gap. This CDR3 contains 13 residues. Per germline, CDR1 MNHEY and CDR2 SMNVEV (reference sequence).

The gene calls are TRBV7-2 and TRBJ2-1; possibly TRBD1 for D (5 bases). This CDR3 contains 15 residues. The germline V gene has CDR1 SGHTA and CDR2 FQGNSA. Trimming left V 2 bases short and J 5 bases short, with 13 bases between. The CDR3 DNA sequence: TGTGCCAGCAGCTTATCGTCGGCAGGGAACAATGAGCAGTTCTTC. This gives the protein CASSLSSAGNNEQFF.

V gene TRBV4-1 combines with J gene TRBJ1-1; TRBD1 agrees at 9 bases. The CDR3 runs 16 residues. The germline V gene has CDR1 MGHRA and CDR2 YSYEKL. V lost 2 bases, J lost 3 bases, and 7 bases stayed unmatched. The CDR3: CASSQSGDRAYTEAFF. The CDR3, as DNA: TGCGCCAGCAGCCAATCGGGGGACAGGGCTTACACTGAAGCTTTCTTT.

This chain links TRBV6-5 with TRBJ1-2; D remains ambiguous. The CDR3 is 15 residues long. Deletions cut 0 bases from V and 2 bases from J, with 10 bases between. Germline CDR1 and CDR2: MNHEY and SVGAGI. The CDR3 sequence: CASSYSMRQNYGYTF. In nucleotides, the CDR3 is TGTGCCAGCAGTTACTCGATGCGGCAGAACTATGGCTACACCTTC.

J is TRBJ2-6 and V is TRBV20-1; D unclear. Between the trimmed V and J ends, which lost 3 bases and 5 bases, there was a span of 11 bases. This CDR3 contains 14 residues. CDR1 and CDR2 (germline): DFQATT, SNEGSKA (reference sequence). The CDR3 reads CSASRSARANVLTF. The CDR3 coding sequence is TGCAGTGCTAGTCGTTCAGCGAGGGCCAACGTCCTGACTTTC.

V and J are TRBV11-2 and TRBJ2-1; 12 nucleotides line up with TRBD1. V shed 4 bases and J 7 bases; nucleotides not matched to a gene: 5. This CDR3 spans 15 amino acids. Germline V gives CDR1 SGHAT, CDR2 FQNNGV. The CDR3 protein is CASSYRDRGLNEQFF. DNA for the CDR3: TGTGCCAGCAGCTACCGGGACAGGGGGCTAAATGAGCAGTTCTTC. Based on the CDR3 plus reference TRBV11-2 and TRBJ2-1, the full variable domain is EAGVAQSPRYKIIEKRQSVAFWCNPISGHATLYWYQQILGQGPKLLIQFQNNGVVDDSQLPKDRFSAERLKGVDSTLKIQPAKLEDSAVYLCASSYRDRGLNEQFFGPGTRLTVL.

The chain employs TRBV19 and TRBJ2-6; tentative D call: TRBD1 (6 bases). This CDR3 is built from 15 residues. Germline V gives CDR1 LNHDA, CDR2 SQIVND (reference sequence). The V and J ends lost 6 bases and 4 bases respectively, with 13 bases between them. CDR3 sequence reads: CASSPDRWGANVLTF. DNA of the CDR3: TGTGCCAGTAGCCCAGACAGGTGGGGGGCCAACGTCCTGACTTTC.

The chain combines TRBV15 with TRBJ2-1; a weak D match, TRBD1 (7 bases). The CDR3 spans 14 residues. V was pared by 0 bases and J by 9 bases, with 12 bases between. In germline, CDR1 is LNHNV, CDR2 YYDKDF (reference sequence). The CDR3 sequence is CATSRDAGGGEQFF. Written as DNA, the CDR3 is TGTGCCACCAGCAGAGATGCAGGGGGAGGTGAGCAGTTCTTC.

The genes are TRBV7-8 and TRBJ2-2; 9 bases agree with TRBD2. CDR3 length: 15 residues. The J segment lost 2 bases and the V segment lost 6 bases, leaving 4 bases of the junction unmatched. Per germline, CDR1 SGHVS and CDR2 FQNEAQ. The CDR3 bases are TGTGCCAGCAGGGTAGCGGGAGTCAACACCGGGGAGCTGTTTTTT. Translated, it gives CASRVAGVNTGELFF.

V is TRBV7-9 and J is TRBJ1-5; TRBD1 matches 9 bases. Trimming cost V 3 bases and J 5 bases; bases outside gene matches: 11. CDR1 and CDR2 from the germline V gene are SEHNR and FQNEAQ (reference sequence). The CDR3 is 17 amino acids. The CDR3: CASSFTDRGIGDQPQHF. CDR3 sequence (DNA): TGTGCCAGCAGCTTTACGGACAGGGGTATCGGCGATCAGCCCCAGCATTTT.

The V and J genes are TRBV18 and TRBJ1-1; 7 bases line up with TRBD1. The length of the CDR3 is 14 residues. Germline V CDR1 and CDR2: KGHSH, LQKENI. V gave up 5 bases and J gave up 5 bases; unmatched junction bases: 8. The CDR3 spells CASSRQGRETEAFF. CDR3 nucleotides: TGTGCCAGCTCAAGACAGGGTAGAGAGACTGAAGCTTTCTTT.

This chain connects TRBV27 to TRBJ1-1; 8 positions match TRBD1. Looked up from germline, CDR1 is MNHEY and CDR2 is SMNVEV (reference sequence). The CDR3 totals 13 residues. V was clipped by 4 bases and J by 9 bases; unmatched bases: 7. In nucleotides, the CDR3 is TGTGCCAGCAGTTCAGACAGGGGTGGGAAAGCTTTCTTT. Translation gives CASSSDRGGKAFF.

This CDR3 is CASSYLGTGNYGYTF. The CDR3 nucleotides read TGTGCCAGCAGTTACTTGGGGACAGGCAACTATGGCTACACCTTC. The V and J genes are TRBV6-2 or TRBV6-3 and TRBJ1-2; 8 nucleotides agree with TRBD1. Germline CDR1 is MNHEY and CDR2 is SVGEGT. The CDR3 covers 15 residues. V shed 1 base and J 2 bases; nucleotides not matched to a gene: 3.

CDR3 amino acids: CASSAQGSNTGELFF. The CDR3 bases are TGTGCCAGCAGCGCCCAGGGATCGAACACCGGGGAGCTGTTTTTT. The chain joins TRBV9 to TRBJ2-2; possible D gene TRBD1, 5 bases. V shed 3 bases and J shed 0 bases, with 9 bases lying between them. This CDR3 has 15 residues. Germline V gene sequence: CDR1 SGDLS, CDR2 YYNGEE.

The chain couples TRBV19 to TRBJ1-1, with 8 bases fitting TRBD1. This CDR3 contains 18 residues. The V gene end was trimmed by 2 bases and the J gene end by 1 base; junction bases not matched to a gene: 12. Germline V gene data show CDR1 as LNHDA and CDR2 as SQIVND (reference sequence). CDR3 nucleotide sequence: TGTGCCAGTAGTATAAGGCAGGGGGCAAATTGGGCGAACACTGAAGCTTTCTTT. Its translation is CASSIRQGANWANTEAFF.

This chain uses TRBV7-6 with TRBJ2-2, with D possibly matching TRBD2 (5 bases). This CDR3 contains 14 residues. Germline loops: CDR1 SGHVS, CDR2 FNYEAQ. V shed 7 bases and J shed 0 bases, with 9 bases lying between them. The CDR3 nucleotides are TGTGCCAGCACCCGAGGGACGAACACCGGGGAGCTGTTTTTT. It encodes CASTRGTNTGELFF.